The present entry profiles one TCR beta chain with its context. The authors ran a second PCR of about 7 to 11 cycles using a sample-barcoded 5' primer and a J-beta primer mix. TCRdb itself ran the 5' RACE reads through MiXCR, one entry per CDR3 protein. In the table there are around 520,000 distinct CDR3 sequences, about 25% of which are singletons. This specimen comes from a study of blood T cells in healthy people across ages. Collection of around 9.3 milliliters of peripheral blood was performed for each donor. This CDR3 comprises 14 residues. Trimming cost V 7 bases and J 1 base, with 13 bases left between them. A further study also used this sample, focusing on T cells of mothers and their children.

Sample: blood. V is TRBV12-3 or TRBV12-4 and J is TRBJ1-1; a possible D gene is TRBD1 (5 bases). The origin of this receptor is a boy younger than 10 in good health. For the CDR3, the DNA is TGTGCCAGCACCCACGGGGCGGAGAACACTGAAGCTTTCTTT. Encoded protein: CASTHGAENTEAFF.